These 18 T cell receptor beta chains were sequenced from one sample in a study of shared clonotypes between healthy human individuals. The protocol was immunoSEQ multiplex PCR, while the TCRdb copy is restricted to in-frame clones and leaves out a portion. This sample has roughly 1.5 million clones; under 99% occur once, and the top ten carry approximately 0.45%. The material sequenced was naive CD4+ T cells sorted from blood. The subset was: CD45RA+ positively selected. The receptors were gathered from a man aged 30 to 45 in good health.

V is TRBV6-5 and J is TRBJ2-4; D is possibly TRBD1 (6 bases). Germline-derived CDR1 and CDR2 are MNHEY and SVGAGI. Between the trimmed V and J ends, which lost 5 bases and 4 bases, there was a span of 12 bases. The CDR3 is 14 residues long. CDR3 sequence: CASSPGTRKNIQYF. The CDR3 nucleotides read TGTGCCAGCAGTCCCGGGACAAGAAAAAACATTCAGTACTTC.

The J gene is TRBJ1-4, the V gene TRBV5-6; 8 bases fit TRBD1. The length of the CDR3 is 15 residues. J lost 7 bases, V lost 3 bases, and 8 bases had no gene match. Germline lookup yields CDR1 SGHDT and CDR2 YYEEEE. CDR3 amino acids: CASSSAGTGPEKLFF. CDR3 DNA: TGTGCCAGCAGCTCCGCCGGGACAGGTCCTGAAAAACTGTTTTTT.

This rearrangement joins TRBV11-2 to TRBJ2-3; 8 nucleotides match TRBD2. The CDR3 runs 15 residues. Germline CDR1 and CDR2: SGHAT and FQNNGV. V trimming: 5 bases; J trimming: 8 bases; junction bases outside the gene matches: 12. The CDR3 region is CASSPELASGPTQYF. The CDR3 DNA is TGTGCCAGCAGCCCAGAGCTGGCTAGCGGGCCTACGCAGTATTTT.

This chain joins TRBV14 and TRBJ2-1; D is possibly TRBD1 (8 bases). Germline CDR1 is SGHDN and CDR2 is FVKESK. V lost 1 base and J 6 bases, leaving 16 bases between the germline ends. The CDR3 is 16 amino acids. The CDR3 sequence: CASSQGRTGRGNEQFF. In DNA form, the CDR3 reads TGTGCCAGCAGCCAAGGCAGGACAGGGAGGGGCAATGAGCAGTTCTTC.

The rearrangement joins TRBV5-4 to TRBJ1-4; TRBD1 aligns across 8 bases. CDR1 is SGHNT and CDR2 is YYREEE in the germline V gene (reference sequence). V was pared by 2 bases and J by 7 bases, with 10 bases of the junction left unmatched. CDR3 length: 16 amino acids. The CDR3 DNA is TGTGCCAGCAGCTTTGGTCGGACAGGGCCGGCTGAAAAACTGTTTTTT. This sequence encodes CASSFGRTGPAEKLFF.

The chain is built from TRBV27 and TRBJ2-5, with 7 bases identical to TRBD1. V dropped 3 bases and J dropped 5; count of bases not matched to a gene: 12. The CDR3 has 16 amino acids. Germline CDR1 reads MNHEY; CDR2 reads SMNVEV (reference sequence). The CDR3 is CASSFLTGAGMETQYF. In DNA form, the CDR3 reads TGTGCCAGCAGTTTCCTTACAGGGGCAGGTATGGAGACCCAGTACTTC.

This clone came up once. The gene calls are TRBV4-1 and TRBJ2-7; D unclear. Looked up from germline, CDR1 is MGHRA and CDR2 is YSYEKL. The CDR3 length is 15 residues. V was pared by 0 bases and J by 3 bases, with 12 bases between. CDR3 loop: CASSQEPFANYEQYF. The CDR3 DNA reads TGCGCCAGCAGCCAAGAGCCTTTCGCGAACTACGAGCAGTACTTC.

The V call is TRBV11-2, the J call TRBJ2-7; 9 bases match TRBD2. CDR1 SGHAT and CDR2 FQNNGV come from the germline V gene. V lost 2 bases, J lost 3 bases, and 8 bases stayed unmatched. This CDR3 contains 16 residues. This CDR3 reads CASSLRSGRTGYEQYF. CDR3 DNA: TGTGCCAGCAGCTTAAGGAGCGGGAGGACTGGCTACGAGCAGTACTTC. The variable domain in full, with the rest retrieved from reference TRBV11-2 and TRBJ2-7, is EAGVAQSPRYKIIEKRQSVAFWCNPISGHATLYWYQQILGQGPKLLIQFQNNGVVDDSQLPKDRFSAERLKGVDSTLKIQPAKLEDSAVYLCASSLRSGRTGYEQYFGPGTRLTVT.

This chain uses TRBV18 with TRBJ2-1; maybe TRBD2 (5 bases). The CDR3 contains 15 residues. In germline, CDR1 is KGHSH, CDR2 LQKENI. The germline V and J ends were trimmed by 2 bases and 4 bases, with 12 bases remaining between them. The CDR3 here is CASSPVLAPYNEQFF. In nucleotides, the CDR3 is TGTGCCAGCTCACCAGTTCTAGCTCCTTACAATGAGCAGTTCTTC. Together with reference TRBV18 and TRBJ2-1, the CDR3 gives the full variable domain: NAGVMQNPRHLVRRRGQEARLRCSPMKGHSHVYWYRQLPEEGLKFMVYLQKENIIDESGMPKERFSAEFPKEGPSILRIQQVVRGDSAAYFCASSPVLAPYNEQFFGPGTRLTVL.

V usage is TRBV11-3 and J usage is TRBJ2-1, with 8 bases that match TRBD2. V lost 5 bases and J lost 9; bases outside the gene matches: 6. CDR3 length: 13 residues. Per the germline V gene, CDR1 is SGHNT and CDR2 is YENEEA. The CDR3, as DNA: TGTGCCAGCAGCCTCGGACTAGCCAGTGAGCAGTTCTTC. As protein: CASSLGLASEQFF. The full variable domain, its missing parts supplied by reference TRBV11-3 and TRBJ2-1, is EAGVVQSPRYKIIEKKQPVAFWCNPISGHNTLYWYLQNLGQGPELLIRYENEEAVDDSQLPKDRFSAERLKGVDSTLKIQPAELGDSAVYLCASSLGLASEQFFGPGTRLTVL.

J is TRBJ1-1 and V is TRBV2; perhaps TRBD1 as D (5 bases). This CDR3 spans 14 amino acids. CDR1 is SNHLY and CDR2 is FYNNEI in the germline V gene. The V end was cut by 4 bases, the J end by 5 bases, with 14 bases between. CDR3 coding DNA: TGTGCCAGCAGTGGTTCGGGGCCTCGGACTGAAGCTTTCTTT. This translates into CASSGSGPRTEAFF.

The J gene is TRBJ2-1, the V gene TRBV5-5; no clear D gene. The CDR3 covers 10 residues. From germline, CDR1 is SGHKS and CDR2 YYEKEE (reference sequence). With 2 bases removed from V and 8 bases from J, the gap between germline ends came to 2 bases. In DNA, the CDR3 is TGTGCCAGCAGCTTATATGAGCAGTTCTTC. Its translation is CASSLYEQFF.

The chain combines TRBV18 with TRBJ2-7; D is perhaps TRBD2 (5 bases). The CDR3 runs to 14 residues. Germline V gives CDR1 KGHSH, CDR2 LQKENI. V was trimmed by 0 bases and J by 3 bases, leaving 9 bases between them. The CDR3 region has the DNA TGTGCCAGCTCACCACCGAACGGGATCTACGAGCAGTACTTC. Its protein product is CASSPPNGIYEQYF.

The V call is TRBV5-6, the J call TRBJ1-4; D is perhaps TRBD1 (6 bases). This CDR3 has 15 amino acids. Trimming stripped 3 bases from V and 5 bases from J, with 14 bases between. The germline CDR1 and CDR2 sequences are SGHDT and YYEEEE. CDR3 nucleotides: TGTGCCAGCAGCTCCCCGGGACACGGCAATGAAAAACTGTTTTTT. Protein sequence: CASSSPGHGNEKLFF.

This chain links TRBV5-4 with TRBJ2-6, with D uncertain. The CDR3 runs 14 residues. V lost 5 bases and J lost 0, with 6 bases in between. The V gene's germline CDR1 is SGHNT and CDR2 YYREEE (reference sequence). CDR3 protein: CASRYASGANVLTF. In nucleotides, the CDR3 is TGTGCCAGCAGATACGCCTCTGGGGCCAACGTCCTGACTTTC.

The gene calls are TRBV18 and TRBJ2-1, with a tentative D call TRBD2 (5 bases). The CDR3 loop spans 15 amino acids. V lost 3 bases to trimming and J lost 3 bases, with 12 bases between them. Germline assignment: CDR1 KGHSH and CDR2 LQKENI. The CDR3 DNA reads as TGTGCCAGCTCACCGGTTGCTCGGGGCTACAATGAGCAGTTCTTC. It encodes CASSPVARGYNEQFF.

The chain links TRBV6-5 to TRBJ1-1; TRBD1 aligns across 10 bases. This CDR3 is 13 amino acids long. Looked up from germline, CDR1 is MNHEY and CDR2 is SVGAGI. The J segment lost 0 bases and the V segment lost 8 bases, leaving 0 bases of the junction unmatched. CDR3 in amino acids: CASGQGVNTEAFF. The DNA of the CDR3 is TGTGCCAGCGGACAGGGGGTGAACACTGAAGCTTTCTTT.

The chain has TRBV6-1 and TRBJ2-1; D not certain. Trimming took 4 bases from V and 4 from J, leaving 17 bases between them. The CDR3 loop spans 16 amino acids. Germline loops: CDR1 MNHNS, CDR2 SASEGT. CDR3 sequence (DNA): TGTGCCAGCAGTGGGATGATCCCCGAAAAATACAATGAGCAGTTCTTC. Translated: CASSGMIPEKYNEQFF.